Detailed here is one TCR beta chain. The antigen remains unidentified. Pooled samples include second doses given at about 4 or 12 weeks. Germline CDR1 is MGHDK and CDR2 is SYGVNS. V shed 8 bases, J shed 3 bases, and the junction held 15 bases outside the gene matches. The CDR3 contains 18 residues. This table comes from immunoSEQ multiplex PCR, and its TCRdb copy is limited to in-frame clones, with some not included. The sample shows 89,000 or so clones, 85% to 90% of them seen only once. The sample is drawn from a study of T cell responses to AZD1222 COVID-19 vaccine. Whole-study findings and limits: Only a handful of AZD1222 recipients, roughly six in all, had baseline seropositivity.

The rearrangement joins TRBV25-1 to TRBJ2-2; 10 nucleotides line up with TRBD2. This sequence originates from an adult who received the AZD1222 COVID-19 vaccine. The starting material was peripheral blood, obtained 28 days after the second AZD1222 dose. In DNA, the CDR3 is TGTGCCAGCCGGGGGACGGTTGAGGGACTAGCGCACACCGGGGAGCTGTTTTTT. This translates into CASRGTVEGLAHTGELFF.